The 9 T cell receptor beta chains listed next were all sequenced from one sample in a study of T cell responses to AZD1222 COVID-19 vaccine. Produced via immunoSEQ multiplex PCR; TCRdb's table is partial and in-frame only. The repertoire includes roughly 130,000 clones, about 91% of them detected once, and 2.8% sits in the top ten. The sequencing here drew on peripheral blood, taken on day 0 of AZD1222 vaccination. The receptors were sampled from an adult in good health.

The genes are TRBV6-1 and TRBJ1-6; D might be TRBD1 (5 bases). Per the germline V gene, CDR1 is MNHNS and CDR2 is SASEGT. This CDR3 spans 18 amino acids. Trimming stripped 3 bases from V and 10 bases from J, with 25 bases between. CDR3: CASSDLPGGVTVGSPLHF. CDR3 nucleotides: TGTGCCAGCAGTGACCTCCCTGGGGGGGTCACCGTCGGGTCACCCCTCCACTTT.

The rearrangement joins TRBV18 to TRBJ1-6; D gene ambiguous. This CDR3 has 15 amino acids. Trimming cost V 4 bases and J 7 bases, with 14 bases left between them. Germline V lookup: CDR1 KGHSH, CDR2 LQKENI. CDR3 loop: CASSLATLDNSPLHF. The CDR3 DNA reads as TGTGCCAGCTCACTAGCGACCTTGGACAATTCACCCCTCCACTTT.

The chain couples TRBV7-2 to TRBJ2-7; unclear D gene. The CDR3 is 15 residues long. V was cut by 4 bases and J by 2 bases, with 15 bases left in between. Germline CDR1 and CDR2: SGHTA and FQGNSA. DNA of the CDR3: TGTGCCAGCAGCTCGCGCTCCGTAGGCGCCTACGAGCAGTACTTC. Translation gives CASSSRSVGAYEQYF.

This clone was counted a single time. The chain uses TRBV29-1 and TRBJ1-2; no firm D call. In germline, CDR1 is SQVTM, CDR2 ANQGSEA. V was trimmed by 5 bases and J by 4 bases, leaving 11 bases between them. This CDR3 spans 12 amino acids. CDR3 sequence: CSVPYGPYGYTF. CDR3 coding DNA: TGCAGCGTTCCTTACGGCCCCTATGGCTACACCTTC.

The chain has TRBV5-5 and TRBJ2-5; TRBD1 agrees at 10 bases. Trimming removed 3 bases from V and 0 bases from J; junction bases left unmatched: 11. Germline V gene lookup returns CDR1 SGHKS and CDR2 YYEKEE (reference sequence). The CDR3 runs to 18 residues. The CDR3 sequence is CASSSPGQGSVYQETQYF. CDR3 nucleotide sequence: TGTGCCAGCAGCTCACCGGGACAGGGGTCGGTGTACCAAGAGACCCAGTACTTC.

J is TRBJ2-1 and V is TRBV11-2; 12 bases match TRBD2. V shed 6 bases, J shed 5 bases, and the junction held 8 bases outside the gene matches. The CDR3 loop spans 16 amino acids. From germline, CDR1 is SGHAT and CDR2 FQNNGV. The CDR3 region is CASRKLAGGRDNEQFF. The CDR3 DNA reads TGTGCCAGCAGGAAACTAGCGGGAGGTCGGGACAATGAGCAGTTCTTC.

This chain uses TRBV3-1 (or the pseudogene TRBV3-2) with TRBJ2-7, with TRBD1 matching 9 bases. V lost 4 bases to trimming and J lost 3 bases; unmatched junction nucleotides: 4. Germline loops: CDR1 LGHDT, CDR2 YNNKEL (reference sequence). There are 14 residues in the CDR3. CDR3 nucleotide sequence: TGTGCCAGCAGCCTGAGGACAGGGGACTACGAGCAGTACTTC. Protein sequence: CASSLRTGDYEQYF.

V and J are TRBV6-5 and TRBJ1-3, with D unclear. Germline V lookup: CDR1 MNHEY, CDR2 SVGAGI. V was trimmed by 0 bases and J by 0 bases, leaving 9 bases between them. The CDR3 runs to 16 residues. DNA of the CDR3: TGTGCCAGCAGTTACTCCCCGGGTTTCTCTGGAAACACCATATATTTT. As protein: CASSYSPGFSGNTIYF.

The J gene is TRBJ2-5, the V gene TRBV5-6; 7 bases map to TRBD2. Trimming removed 3 bases from V and 5 bases from J; junction bases left unmatched: 10. This CDR3 has 15 amino acids. The germline CDR1 and CDR2 sequences are SGHDT and YYEEEE. CDR3 nucleotide sequence: TGTGCCAGCAGCTCATTAGCGGGCCTTGAGGAGACCCAGTACTTC. This translates into CASSSLAGLEETQYF. The full variable domain, completed using reference TRBV5-6 and TRBJ2-5, is DAGVTQSPTHLIKTRGQQVTLRCSPKSGHDTVSWYQQALGQGPQFIFQYYEEEERQRGNFPDRFSGHQFPNYSSELNVNALLLGDSALYLCASSSLAGLEETQYFGPGTRLLVL.